This passage covers 13 T cell receptor beta chains from one sample sequenced in a study of beta chain bispecific antibodies for T cell cancers. Study findings and constraints: The leukemia cells, rather than normal T cells, gave most of the targeted TRBV signal. Versus anti-CD19, anti-TRBV12 exposure cut the TRBV12-3 share of TRBV signal by roughly 99%.

The antigens these receptors bind are not known. TCRdb re-called the 5' RACE reads with MiXCR, one entry per CDR3 protein. Among about 20,000 distinct CDR3 sequences listed, about 2% were seen once. T cells were expanded from blood mononuclear cells for two to three days with anti-CD3 OKT3 or CD3/CD28 beads. Sequenced here: healthy donor T cells cultured with leukemia cells, sampled from a culture containing a bispecific antibody targeting TCR Vbeta12. The source of these receptors is a human donor in good health. Some clones in this sample may be carry-over from other donors' samples.

A few counts support this clonotype. This chain joins TRBV12-3 or TRBV12-4 and TRBJ2-1; TRBD1 matches 11 bases. CDR3 length equals 14 residues. With 6 bases clipped from V and 6 bases from J, the junction kept 4 bases outside the gene matches. In DNA form, the CDR3 reads TGTGCCAGCAGAACCGGGACAGGGGGCAATGAGCAGTTCTTC. Its translation: CASRTGTGGNEQFF.

This clonotype appeared many times. V gene TRBV20-1 combines with J gene TRBJ2-3, with D perhaps TRBD1 (6 bases). This CDR3 contains 16 residues. The germline V and J ends were trimmed by 0 bases and 0 bases, with 13 bases remaining between them. In germline, CDR1 is DFQATT, CDR2 SNEGSKA (reference sequence). The CDR3 here is CSARDKDSPSTDTQYF. The CDR3 nucleotides read TGCAGTGCTAGAGATAAGGACAGCCCTAGCACAGATACGCAGTATTTT.

To note about this clonotype: Since a much larger clone is just one base distant, this may be a read error. This chain joins TRBV15 and TRBJ2-2; TRBD1 matches at 9 bases. Germline V CDR1 and CDR2: LNHNV, YYDKDF (reference sequence). Unmatched junction bases numbered 7, after V lost 3 bases and J lost 11 bases. The CDR3 is 14 amino acids. The CDR3 bases are TGTGCCACCAGCAGTTTTGGACAGGGGACAGAGCTGTTTTTT. Translated, it gives CATSSFGQGTELFF. Using reference TRBV15 and TRBJ2-2 for the parts outside the CDR3, the full variable domain is DAMVIQNPRYQVTQFGKPVTLSCSQTLNHNVMYWYQQKSSQAPKLLFHYYDKDFNNEADTPDNFQSRRPNTSFCFLDIRSPGLGDTAMYLCATSSFGQGTELFFGEGSRLTVL.

This clonotype was recorded at least ten times. The gene calls are TRBV18 and TRBJ2-3, with D hard to call. CDR1 and CDR2 (germline): KGHSH, LQKENI. CDR3 length: 12 amino acids. V dropped 4 bases and J dropped 1 base, with 3 bases sitting between them. Written as DNA, the CDR3 is TGTGCCAGCTCACGGGGCACAGATACGCAGTATTTT. Amino acid sequence: CASSRGTDTQYF.

Worth noting for this clonotype: This clone may be a read error of a much larger clone one base away. The chain has TRBV5-5 and TRBJ1-2; TRBD1 matches at 7 bases. CDR3 size: 12 residues. Per germline, CDR1 SGHKS and CDR2 YYEKEE (reference sequence). The CDR3 loop is CASRGQSYGFTF. CDR3 in DNA: TGTGCCAGCAGGGGACAGTCTTATGGCTTCACCTTC.

This clonotype was observed many times. This chain uses TRBV18 with TRBJ1-2, with TRBD1 as a possible D gene (5 bases). Trimming took 1 base from V and 4 from J, leaving 10 bases between them. Germline CDR1 reads KGHSH; CDR2 reads LQKENI. The CDR3 sequence is 14 residues long. CDR3 loop: CASSPQGVGYGYTF. CDR3 in DNA: TGTGCCAGCTCACCACAAGGGGTTGGCTATGGCTACACCTTC.

This clonotype was detected ten times or more. This chain links TRBV20-1 with TRBJ1-1, with D tentatively TRBD1 (6 bases). The CDR3 loop spans 14 amino acids. V was cut by 6 bases and J by 6 bases, with 20 bases left in between. Per the germline V gene, CDR1 is DFQATT and CDR2 is SNEGSKA (reference sequence). The CDR3 bases are TGCAGTGCCCCGCCTTTGGGCGGGGGGCCTGAAGCTTTCTTT. It is translated as CSAPPLGGGPEAFF.

This clonotype was detected many times. The V and J genes are TRBV3-1 and TRBJ2-1, with 9 bases aligning to TRBD2. The junction had 15 bases not matched to a gene; V was cut back by 4 bases and J by 5 bases. CDR1 and CDR2 from the germline V gene are LGHDT and YNNKEL (reference sequence). This CDR3 has 18 residues. CDR3 DNA sequence: TGTGCCAGCAGCCCACCCTTAAGCGGGGGGCTAATTCACAATGAGCAGTTCTTC. Residues: CASSPPLSGGLIHNEQFF.

In this sample, this clonotype turned up many times. The chain is built from TRBV3-1 and TRBJ2-7; no reliable D call. CDR1 is LGHDT, CDR2 YNNKEL, per germline (reference sequence). V was pared by 2 bases and J by 3 bases, with 2 bases between. The CDR3 length is 11 residues. The CDR3 spells CASSQHYEQYF. The CDR3 DNA reads TGTGCCAGCAGCCAACACTACGAGCAGTACTTC.

This clonotype was recorded many times. The rearrangement uses TRBV5-8 and TRBJ2-7, with 7 bases lining up with TRBD1. V dropped 3 bases and J dropped 3; count of bases not matched to a gene: 9. Germline V gene lookup returns CDR1 SGHTS and CDR2 YDEGEE. The CDR3 length is 15 residues. The CDR3 protein is CASSSRTGGFYEQYF. The CDR3 nucleotides are TGTGCCAGCAGCTCGAGGACAGGAGGATTCTACGAGCAGTACTTC.

This clonotype came up many times. The V gene is TRBV12-3 or TRBV12-4, the J gene TRBJ2-6; weak D call: TRBD1 (6 bases). The V and J ends lost 4 bases and 4 bases respectively, with 14 bases between them. CDR3 length: 16 residues. CDR3 sequence: CASSSDQGPGANVLTF. As DNA, the CDR3 is TGTGCCAGCAGTTCCGATCAGGGGCCCGGGGCCAACGTCCTGACTTTC.

This clonotype was picked up many times. This chain links TRBV20-1 with TRBJ2-1; the D gene is possibly TRBD2 (6 bases). Germline CDR1 reads DFQATT; CDR2 reads SNEGSKA (reference sequence). The V end was cut by 0 bases, the J end by 2 bases, with 14 bases between. The CDR3 runs to 16 residues. The DNA of the CDR3 is TGCAGTGCTAGAGATCAGCAGACTAGGACCTACAATGAGCAGTTCTTC. It translates to CSARDQQTRTYNEQFF.

This clonotype has a count of ten or more. This chain links TRBV7-9 with TRBJ2-2, with unresolved D. CDR1 is SEHNR, CDR2 FQNEAQ, per germline (reference sequence). V was cut by 5 bases and J by 4 bases, with 5 bases left in between. There are 12 residues in the CDR3. The CDR3 DNA reads as TGTGCCAGCAGCGTACTCACCGGGGAGCTGTTTTTT. As protein: CASSVLTGELFF.